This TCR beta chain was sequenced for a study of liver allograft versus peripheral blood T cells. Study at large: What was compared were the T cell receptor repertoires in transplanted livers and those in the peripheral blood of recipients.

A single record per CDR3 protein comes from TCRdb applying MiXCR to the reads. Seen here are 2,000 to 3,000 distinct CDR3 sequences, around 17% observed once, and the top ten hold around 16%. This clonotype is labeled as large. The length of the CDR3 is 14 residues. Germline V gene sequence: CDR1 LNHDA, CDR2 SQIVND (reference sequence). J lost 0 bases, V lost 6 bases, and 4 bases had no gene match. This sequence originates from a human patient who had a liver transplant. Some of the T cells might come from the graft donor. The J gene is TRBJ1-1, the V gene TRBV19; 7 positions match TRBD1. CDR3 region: CASSPQGMNTEAFF. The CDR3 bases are TGTGCCAGTAGCCCACAGGGGATGAACACTGAAGCTTTCTTT.